This T cell receptor (beta chain) is from a study of T-cell reconstitution after alpha-beta-depleted transplantation in children. TCRbeta library preparation incorporated unique molecular identifiers. Via MiXCR, TCRdb re-called the PCR reads, giving one row per CDR3 protein. The data hold 500,000 or so distinct CDR3 sequences, with 32% observed a single time. Germline CDR1 reads LNHNV; CDR2 reads YYDKDF (reference sequence). CDR3 size: 17 residues. After removal of 5 bases from V and 1 base from J, the junction contained 4 bases not matched to a gene. The TCR was taken from a human donor who donated a stem cell graft to a child with aplastic anemia. This chain uses TRBV15 with TRBJ2-3, with 15 nucleotides matching TRBD2. This sample comprised PBMCs from the stem cell graft donor, obtained from the stem cell graft. The chain's CDR3 is CATSARTSGRGTDTQYF. In nucleotides, the CDR3 is TGTGCCACCAGCGCCCGGACTAGCGGGAGGGGCACAGATACGCAGTATTTT. The full variable domain, its missing parts supplied by reference TRBV15 and TRBJ2-3, is DAMVIQNPRYQVTQFGKPVTLSCSQTLNHNVMYWYQQKSSQAPKLLFHYYDKDFNNEADTPDNFQSRRPNTSFCFLDIRSPGLGDTAMYLCATSARTSGRGTDTQYFGPGTRLTVL.